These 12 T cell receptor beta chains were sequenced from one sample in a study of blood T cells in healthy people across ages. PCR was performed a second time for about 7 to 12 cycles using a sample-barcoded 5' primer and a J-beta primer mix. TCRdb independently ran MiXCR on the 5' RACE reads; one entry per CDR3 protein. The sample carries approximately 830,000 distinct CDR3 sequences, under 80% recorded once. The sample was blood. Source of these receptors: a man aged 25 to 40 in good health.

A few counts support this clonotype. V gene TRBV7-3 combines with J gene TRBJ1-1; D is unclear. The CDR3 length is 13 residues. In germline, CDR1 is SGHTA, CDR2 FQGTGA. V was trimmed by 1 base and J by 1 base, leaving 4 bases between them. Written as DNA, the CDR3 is TGTGCCAGCAGCTTAATCCCGAACACTGAAGCTTTCTTT. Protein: CASSLIPNTEAFF.

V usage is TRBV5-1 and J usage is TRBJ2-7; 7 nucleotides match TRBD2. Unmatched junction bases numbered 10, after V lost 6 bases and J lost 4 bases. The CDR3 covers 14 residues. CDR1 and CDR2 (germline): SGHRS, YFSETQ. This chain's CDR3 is CASNEAGFTYEQYF. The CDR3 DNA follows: TGCGCCAGCAACGAAGCGGGATTCACTTACGAGCAGTACTTC.

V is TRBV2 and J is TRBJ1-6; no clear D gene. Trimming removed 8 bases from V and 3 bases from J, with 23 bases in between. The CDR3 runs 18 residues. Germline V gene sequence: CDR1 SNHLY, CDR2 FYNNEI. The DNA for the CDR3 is TGTGCCAGCGGGAGAGCAGGTCCCCAGGCGAGCTATAATTCACCCCTCCACTTT. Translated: CASGRAGPQASYNSPLHF.

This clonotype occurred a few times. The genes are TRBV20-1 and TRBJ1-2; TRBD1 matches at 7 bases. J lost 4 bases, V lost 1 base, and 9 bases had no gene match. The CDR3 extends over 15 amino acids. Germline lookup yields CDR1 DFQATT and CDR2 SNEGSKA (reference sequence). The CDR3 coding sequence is TGCAGTGCTAGAGCTGTGACAGGGAGGACCTATGGCTACACCTTC. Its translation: CSARAVTGRTYGYTF.

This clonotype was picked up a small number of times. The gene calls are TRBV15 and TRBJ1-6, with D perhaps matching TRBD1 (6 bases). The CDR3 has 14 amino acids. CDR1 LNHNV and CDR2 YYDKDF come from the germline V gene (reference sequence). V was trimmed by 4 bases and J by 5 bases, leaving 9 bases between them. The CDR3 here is CATSTRTDNSPLHF. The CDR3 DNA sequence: TGTGCCACCAGCACCCGGACAGATAATTCACCCCTCCACTTT.

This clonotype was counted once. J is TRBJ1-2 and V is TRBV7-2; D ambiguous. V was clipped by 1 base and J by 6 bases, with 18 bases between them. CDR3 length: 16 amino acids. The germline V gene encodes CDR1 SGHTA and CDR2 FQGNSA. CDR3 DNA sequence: TGTGCCAGCAGCTTAGTTTTTACTCCCGGTGGTGATGGCTACACCTTC. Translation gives CASSLVFTPGGDGYTF.

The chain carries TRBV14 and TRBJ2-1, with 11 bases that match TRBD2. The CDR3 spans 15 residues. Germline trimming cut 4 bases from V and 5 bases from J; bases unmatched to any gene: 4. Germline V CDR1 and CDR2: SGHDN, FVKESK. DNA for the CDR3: TGTGCCAGCAGCCTAATAGCGGGGGGGAACAATGAGCAGTTCTTC. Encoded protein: CASSLIAGGNNEQFF. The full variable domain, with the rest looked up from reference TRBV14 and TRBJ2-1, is EAGVTQFPSHSVIEKGQTVTLRCDPISGHDNLYWYRRVMGKEIKFLLHFVKESKQDESGMPNNRFLAERTGGTYSTLKVQPAELEDSGVYFCASSLIAGGNNEQFFGPGTRLTVL.

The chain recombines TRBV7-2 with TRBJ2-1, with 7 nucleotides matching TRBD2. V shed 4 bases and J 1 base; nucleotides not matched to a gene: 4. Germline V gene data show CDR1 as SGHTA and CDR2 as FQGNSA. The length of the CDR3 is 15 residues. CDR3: CASSSWGGSYNEQFF. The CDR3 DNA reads TGTGCCAGCAGCTCGTGGGGGGGGTCCTACAATGAGCAGTTCTTC.

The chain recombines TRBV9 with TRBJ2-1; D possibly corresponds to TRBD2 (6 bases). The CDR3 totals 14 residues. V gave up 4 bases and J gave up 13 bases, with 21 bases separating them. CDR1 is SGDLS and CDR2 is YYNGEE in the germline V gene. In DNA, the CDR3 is TGTGCCAGCAGCATCGGCGGGGTGCAAGAGACCCAGTTCTTC. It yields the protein CASSIGGVQETQFF.

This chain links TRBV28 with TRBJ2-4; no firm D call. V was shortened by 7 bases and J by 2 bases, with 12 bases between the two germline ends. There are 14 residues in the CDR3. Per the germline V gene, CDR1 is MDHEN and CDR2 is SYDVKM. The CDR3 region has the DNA TGTGCCAGCACTCACGGTCGAACCAAAAACATTCAGTACTTC. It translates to CASTHGRTKNIQYF.

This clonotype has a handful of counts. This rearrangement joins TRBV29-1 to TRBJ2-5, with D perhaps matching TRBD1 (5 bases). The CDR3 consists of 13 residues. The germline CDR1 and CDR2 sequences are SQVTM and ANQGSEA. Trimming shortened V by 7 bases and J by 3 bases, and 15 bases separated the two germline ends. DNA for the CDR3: TGCAGCGCAACGGTGTCAGGGAAAGAGACCCAGTACTTC. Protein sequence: CSATVSGKETQYF.

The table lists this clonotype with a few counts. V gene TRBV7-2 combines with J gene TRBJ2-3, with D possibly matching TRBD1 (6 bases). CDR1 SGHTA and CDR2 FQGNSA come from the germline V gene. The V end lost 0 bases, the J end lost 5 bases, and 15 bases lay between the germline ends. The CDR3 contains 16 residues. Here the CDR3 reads CASSLAAGVRGDTQYF. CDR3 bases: TGTGCCAGCAGCTTAGCGGCTGGGGTCAGGGGAGATACGCAGTATTTT.